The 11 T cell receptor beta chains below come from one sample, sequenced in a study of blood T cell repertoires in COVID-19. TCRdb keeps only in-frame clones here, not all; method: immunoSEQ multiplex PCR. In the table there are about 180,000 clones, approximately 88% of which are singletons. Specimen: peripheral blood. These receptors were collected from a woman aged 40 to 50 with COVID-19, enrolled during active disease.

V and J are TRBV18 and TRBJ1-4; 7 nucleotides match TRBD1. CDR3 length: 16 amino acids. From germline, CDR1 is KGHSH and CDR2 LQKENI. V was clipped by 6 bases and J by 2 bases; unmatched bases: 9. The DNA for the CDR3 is TGTGCCAGCTCCACCAGCCTAGGGGGCACTAATGAAAAACTGTTTTTT. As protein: CASSTSLGGTNEKLFF.

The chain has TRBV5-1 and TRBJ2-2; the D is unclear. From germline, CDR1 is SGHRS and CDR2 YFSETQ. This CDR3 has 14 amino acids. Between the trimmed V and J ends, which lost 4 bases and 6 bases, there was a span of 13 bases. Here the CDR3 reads CASSPRSGSGELFF. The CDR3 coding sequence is TGCGCCAGCAGCCCAAGGTCCGGGTCCGGGGAGCTGTTTTTT.

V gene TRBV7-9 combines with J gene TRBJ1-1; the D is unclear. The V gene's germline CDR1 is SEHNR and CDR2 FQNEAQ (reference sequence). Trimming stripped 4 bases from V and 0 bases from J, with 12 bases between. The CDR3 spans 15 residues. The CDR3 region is CASSSVGDLNTEAFF. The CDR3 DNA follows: TGTGCCAGCAGCTCCGTGGGCGATTTGAACACTGAAGCTTTCTTT. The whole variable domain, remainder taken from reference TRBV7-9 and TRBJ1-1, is DTGVSQNPRHKITKRGQNVTFRCDPISEHNRLYWYRQTLGQGPEFLTYFQNEAQLEKSRLLSDRFSAERPKGSFSTLEIQRTEQGDSAMYLCASSSVGDLNTEAFFGQGTRLTVV.

The chain's CDR3 is CASSLAQASGNTIYF. Here the CDR3 DNA reads TGCGCCAGCAGCTTGGCGCAGGCCTCTGGAAACACCATATATTTT. The genes are TRBV5-1 and TRBJ1-3, with no clear D. Germline V gene sequence: CDR1 SGHRS, CDR2 YFSETQ. V lost 0 bases to trimming and J lost 0 bases, with 7 bases between them. The CDR3 sequence is 15 residues long.

CDR3 amino acids: CASRLAGVGGTDTQYF. Here the CDR3 DNA reads TGTGCCAGCCGACTAGCGGGCGTGGGGGGCACAGATACGCAGTATTTT. The chain carries TRBV27 and TRBJ2-3, with 10 bases identical to TRBD2. The CDR3 runs 16 residues. J gave up 1 base and V 8 bases, and 9 bases lay outside the gene matches. Germline V CDR1 and CDR2: MNHEY, SMNVEV (reference sequence).

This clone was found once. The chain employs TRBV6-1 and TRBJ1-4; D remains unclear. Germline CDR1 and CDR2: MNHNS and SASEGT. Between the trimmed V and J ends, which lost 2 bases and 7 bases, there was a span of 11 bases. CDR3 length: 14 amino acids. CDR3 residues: CASSEPGSAEKLFF. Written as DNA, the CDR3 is TGTGCCAGCAGTGAACCGGGGTCAGCTGAAAAACTGTTTTTT.

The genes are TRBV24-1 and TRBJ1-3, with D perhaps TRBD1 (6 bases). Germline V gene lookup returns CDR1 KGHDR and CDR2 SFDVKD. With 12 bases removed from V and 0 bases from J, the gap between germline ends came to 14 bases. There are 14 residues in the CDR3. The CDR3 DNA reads TGTGCCGCCGGGACAACGAGCTCTGGAAACACCATATATTTT. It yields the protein CAAGTTSSGNTIYF.

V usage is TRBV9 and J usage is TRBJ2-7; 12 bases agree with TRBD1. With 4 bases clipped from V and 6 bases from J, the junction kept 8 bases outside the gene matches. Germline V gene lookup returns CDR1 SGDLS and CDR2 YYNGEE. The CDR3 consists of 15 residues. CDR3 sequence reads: CASSSSRDRGREQYF. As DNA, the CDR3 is TGTGCCAGCAGCTCCTCCCGGGACAGGGGGCGCGAGCAGTACTTC. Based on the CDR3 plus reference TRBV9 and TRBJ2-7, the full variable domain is DSGVTQTPKHLITATGQRVTLRCSPRSGDLSVYWYQQSLDQGLQFLIQYYNGEERAKGNILERFSAQQFPDLHSELNLSSLELGDSALYFCASSSSRDRGREQYFGPGTRLTVT.

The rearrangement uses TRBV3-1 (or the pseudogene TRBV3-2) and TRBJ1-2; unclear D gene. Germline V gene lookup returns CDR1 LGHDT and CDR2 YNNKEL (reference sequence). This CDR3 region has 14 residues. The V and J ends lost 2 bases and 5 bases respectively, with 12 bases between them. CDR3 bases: TGTGCCAGCAGCCAAAGAGGCTCTTCTTATGGCTACACCTTC. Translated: CASSQRGSSYGYTF.

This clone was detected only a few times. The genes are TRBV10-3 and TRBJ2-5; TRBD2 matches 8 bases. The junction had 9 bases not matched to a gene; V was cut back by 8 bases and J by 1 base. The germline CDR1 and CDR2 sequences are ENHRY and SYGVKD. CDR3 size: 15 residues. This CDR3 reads CAISWGGGSQETQYF. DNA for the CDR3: TGTGCCATCTCCTGGGGCGGGGGGTCCCAAGAGACCCAGTACTTC.

CDR3 protein: CASSVTGDPEAFF. DNA of the CDR3: TGTGCCAGCAGCGTCACAGGGGATCCTGAAGCTTTCTTT. The gene calls are TRBV7-2 and TRBJ1-1; TRBD1 matches at 7 bases. The CDR3 is 13 amino acids. V was pared by 5 bases and J by 6 bases, with 6 bases of the junction left unmatched. Germline V lookup: CDR1 SGHTA, CDR2 FQGNSA.